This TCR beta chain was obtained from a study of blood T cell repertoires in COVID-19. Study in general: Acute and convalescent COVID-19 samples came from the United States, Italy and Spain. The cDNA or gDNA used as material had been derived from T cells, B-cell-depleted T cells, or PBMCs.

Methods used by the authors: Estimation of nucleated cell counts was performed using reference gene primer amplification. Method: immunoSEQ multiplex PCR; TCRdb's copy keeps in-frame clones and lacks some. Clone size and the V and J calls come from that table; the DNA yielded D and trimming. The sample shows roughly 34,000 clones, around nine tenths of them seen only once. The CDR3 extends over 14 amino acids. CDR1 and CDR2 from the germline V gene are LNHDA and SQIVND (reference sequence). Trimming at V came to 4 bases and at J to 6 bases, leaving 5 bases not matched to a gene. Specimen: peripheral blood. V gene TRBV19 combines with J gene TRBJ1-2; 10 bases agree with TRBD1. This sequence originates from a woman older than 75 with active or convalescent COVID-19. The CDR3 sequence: CASSNRGTGDGYTF. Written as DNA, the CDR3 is TGTGCCAGTAGTAATCGCGGGACAGGGGATGGCTACACCTTC.